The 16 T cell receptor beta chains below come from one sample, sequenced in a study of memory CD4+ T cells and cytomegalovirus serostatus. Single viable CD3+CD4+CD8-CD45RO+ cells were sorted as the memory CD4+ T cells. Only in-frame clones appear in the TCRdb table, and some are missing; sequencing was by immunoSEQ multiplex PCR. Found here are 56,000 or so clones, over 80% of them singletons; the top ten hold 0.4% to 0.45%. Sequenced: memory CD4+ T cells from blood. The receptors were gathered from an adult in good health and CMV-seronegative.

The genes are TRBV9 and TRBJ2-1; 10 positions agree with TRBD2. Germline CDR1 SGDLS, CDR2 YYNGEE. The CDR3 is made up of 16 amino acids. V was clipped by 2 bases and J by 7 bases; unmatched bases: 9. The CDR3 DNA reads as TGTGCCAGCAGCGTCGCCCCTAGCGGGGGAGGGAATGAGCAGTTCTTC. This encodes CASSVAPSGGGNEQFF.

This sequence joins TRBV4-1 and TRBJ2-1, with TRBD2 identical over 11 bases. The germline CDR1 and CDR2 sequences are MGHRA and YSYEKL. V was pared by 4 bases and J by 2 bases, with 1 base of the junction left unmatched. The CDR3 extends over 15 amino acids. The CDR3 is CASSLAGGPYNEQFF. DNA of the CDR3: TGCGCCAGCAGCCTAGCGGGGGGGCCCTACAATGAGCAGTTCTTC.

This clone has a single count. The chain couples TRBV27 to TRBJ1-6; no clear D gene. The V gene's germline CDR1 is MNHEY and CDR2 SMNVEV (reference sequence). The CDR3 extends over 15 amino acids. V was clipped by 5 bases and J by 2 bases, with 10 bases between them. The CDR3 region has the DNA TGTGCCAGCAGTCTTGGGGAGGCCTATAATTCACCCCTCCACTTT. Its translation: CASSLGEAYNSPLHF.

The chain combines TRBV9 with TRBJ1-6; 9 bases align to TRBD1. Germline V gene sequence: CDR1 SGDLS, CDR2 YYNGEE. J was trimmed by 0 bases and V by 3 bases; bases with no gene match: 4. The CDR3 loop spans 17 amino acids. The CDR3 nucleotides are TGTGCCAGCAGCGAAGGGACAGGGCGCTCCTATAATTCACCCCTCCACTTT. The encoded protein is CASSEGTGRSYNSPLHF.

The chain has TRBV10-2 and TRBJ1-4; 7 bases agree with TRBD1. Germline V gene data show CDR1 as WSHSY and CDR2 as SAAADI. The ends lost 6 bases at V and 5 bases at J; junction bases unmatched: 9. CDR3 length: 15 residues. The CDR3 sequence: CASRIRGNLNEKLFF. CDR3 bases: TGCGCCAGCAGAATCAGGGGGAACCTAAATGAAAAACTGTTTTTT.

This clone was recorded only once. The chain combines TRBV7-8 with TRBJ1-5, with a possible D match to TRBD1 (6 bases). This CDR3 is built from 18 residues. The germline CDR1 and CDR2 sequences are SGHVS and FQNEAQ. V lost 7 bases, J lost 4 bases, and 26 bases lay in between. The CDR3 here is CASTGQPFSTNRNQPQHF. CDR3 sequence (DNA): TGTGCCAGCACAGGACAGCCCTTCTCTACGAATAGGAATCAGCCCCAGCATTTT.

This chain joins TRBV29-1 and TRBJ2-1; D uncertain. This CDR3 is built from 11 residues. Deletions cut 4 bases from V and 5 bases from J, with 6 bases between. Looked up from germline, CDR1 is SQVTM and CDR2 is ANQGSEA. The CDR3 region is CSVVADNEQFF. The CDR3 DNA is TGCAGCGTTGTCGCAGACAATGAGCAGTTCTTC.

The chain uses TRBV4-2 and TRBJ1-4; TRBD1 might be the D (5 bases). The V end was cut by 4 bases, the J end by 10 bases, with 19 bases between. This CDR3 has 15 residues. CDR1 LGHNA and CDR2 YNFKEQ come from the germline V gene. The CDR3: CASSRKRDREGKLFF. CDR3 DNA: TGTGCCAGCAGCCGGAAGAGGGACCGAGAGGGAAAACTGTTTTTT.

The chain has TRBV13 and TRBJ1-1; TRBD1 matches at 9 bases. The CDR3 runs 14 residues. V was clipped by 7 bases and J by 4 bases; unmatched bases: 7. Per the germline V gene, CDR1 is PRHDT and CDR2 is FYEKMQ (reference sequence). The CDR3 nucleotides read TGTGCCAGCATCAACAGGGGGCCGGCCACTGAAGCTTTCTTT. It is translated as CASINRGPATEAFF.

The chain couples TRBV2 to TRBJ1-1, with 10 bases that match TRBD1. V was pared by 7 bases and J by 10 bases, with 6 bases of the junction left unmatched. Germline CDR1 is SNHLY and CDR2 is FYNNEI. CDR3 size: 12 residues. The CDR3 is CASTPWTGGAFF. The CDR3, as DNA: TGTGCCAGCACCCCCTGGACAGGGGGAGCTTTCTTT.

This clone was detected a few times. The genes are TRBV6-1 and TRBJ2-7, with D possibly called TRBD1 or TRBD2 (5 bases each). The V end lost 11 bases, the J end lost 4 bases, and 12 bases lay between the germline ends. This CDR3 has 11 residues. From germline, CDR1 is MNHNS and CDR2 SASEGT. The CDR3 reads CALRDLYEQYF. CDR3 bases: TGTGCCCTCCGGGACCTTTACGAGCAGTACTTC.

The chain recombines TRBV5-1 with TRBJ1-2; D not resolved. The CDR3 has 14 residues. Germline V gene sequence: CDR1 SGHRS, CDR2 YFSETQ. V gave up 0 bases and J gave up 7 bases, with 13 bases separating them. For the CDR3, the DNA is TGCGCCAGCAGCTTGGCCTCCGGGGAGAGTGGCTACACCTTC. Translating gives CASSLASGESGYTF.

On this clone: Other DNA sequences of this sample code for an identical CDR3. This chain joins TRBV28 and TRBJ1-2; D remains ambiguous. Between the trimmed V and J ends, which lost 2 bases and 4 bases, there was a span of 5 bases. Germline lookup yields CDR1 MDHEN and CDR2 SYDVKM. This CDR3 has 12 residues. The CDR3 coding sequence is TGTGCCAGCAGTTTAAAGGGCTATGGCTACACCTTC. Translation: CASSLKGYGYTF.

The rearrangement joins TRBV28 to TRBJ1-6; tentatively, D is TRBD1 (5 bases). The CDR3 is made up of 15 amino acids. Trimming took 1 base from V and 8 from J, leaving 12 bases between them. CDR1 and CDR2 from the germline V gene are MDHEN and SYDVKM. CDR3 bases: TGTGCCAGCAGTTTATATGGCAGGGTGGATTCACCCCTCCACTTT. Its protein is CASSLYGRVDSPLHF.

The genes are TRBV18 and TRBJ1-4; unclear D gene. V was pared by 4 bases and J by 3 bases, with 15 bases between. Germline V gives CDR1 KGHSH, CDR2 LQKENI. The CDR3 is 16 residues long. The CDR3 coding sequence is TGTGCCAGCTCACGAAGTGCGCAGGCGTCTAATGAAAAACTGTTTTTT. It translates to CASSRSAQASNEKLFF.

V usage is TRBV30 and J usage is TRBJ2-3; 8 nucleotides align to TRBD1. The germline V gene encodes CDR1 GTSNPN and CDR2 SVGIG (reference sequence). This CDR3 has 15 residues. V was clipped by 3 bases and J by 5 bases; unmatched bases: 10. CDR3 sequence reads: CAWRGWQGAEDTQYF. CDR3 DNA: TGTGCCTGGAGAGGGTGGCAGGGGGCTGAAGATACGCAGTATTTT.